The sequence of this T cell receptor (beta chain) was determined in a study of shared clonotypes between healthy human individuals. The overall study: CD8 memory received one plate per donor, CD8 naive two, CD4 memory three and CD4 naive three.

The germline V gene has CDR1 MNHNY and CDR2 SVGAGI (reference sequence). The V gene lost 2 bases and the J gene lost 5 bases, with 14 bases spanning the gap. The CDR3 sequence is 15 residues long. Only in-frame clones appear in the TCRdb table, and some are missing; sequencing was by immunoSEQ multiplex PCR. The sample has some 980,000 clones, around 80% seen once. A CD45RA+ naive subset and a CD45RA-negative memory subset were split from CD4+ cells. The V gene is TRBV6-6, the J gene TRBJ2-3; either TRBD1 or TRBD2 may fit D (5 bases each). The sequence derives from a man between 18 and 29 years old in good health. Sequences were obtained from memory CD4+ T cells sorted from blood. Described subset: CD45RA-negative fraction. The CDR3 nucleotides read TGTGCCAGCAGTTACGGGACGACATGGCGAGATACGCAGTATTTT. Translation: CASSYGTTWRDTQYF.